This T cell receptor beta chain was documented in a study of CD8+CD57+ T cells in acquired aplastic anemia. TCR beta VDJ and CDR3 profiles were obtained from a genomic DNA template. TCRdb reprocessed the reads via MiXCR and lists one record per CDR3 protein. The table lists a few hundred thousand distinct CDR3 sequences, less than 85% of them singletons. An expansion of CD8+CD57+ cells by flow cytometry had been shown in patients chosen for sequencing. General study findings and limits: Researchers report that around 29 CD8+ CDR3 sequences appeared in both patients and controls.

Of note for this clonotype: Its matching antigen is unknown. It is likely a read error, because the conserved phenylalanine at the end of the CDR3 is missing. The DNA is left out, because the CDR3 cannot be placed on it with certainty; the CDR3 is given as TCRdb lists it.

Germline CDR1 is SNHLY and CDR2 is FYNNEI. The CDR3 has 16 residues if both end residues are counted. The sequenced sample was sorted CD4+, CD8+, or CD8+CD57+ T cells (not recorded which) from PBMCs. The clonotype was recovered from a human donor with aplastic anemia. The rearrangement links TRBV2 to TRBJ1-6; no DNA check was done on the table's D call, TRBD1. The CDR3 spells CASSADSAASQYPLPV.